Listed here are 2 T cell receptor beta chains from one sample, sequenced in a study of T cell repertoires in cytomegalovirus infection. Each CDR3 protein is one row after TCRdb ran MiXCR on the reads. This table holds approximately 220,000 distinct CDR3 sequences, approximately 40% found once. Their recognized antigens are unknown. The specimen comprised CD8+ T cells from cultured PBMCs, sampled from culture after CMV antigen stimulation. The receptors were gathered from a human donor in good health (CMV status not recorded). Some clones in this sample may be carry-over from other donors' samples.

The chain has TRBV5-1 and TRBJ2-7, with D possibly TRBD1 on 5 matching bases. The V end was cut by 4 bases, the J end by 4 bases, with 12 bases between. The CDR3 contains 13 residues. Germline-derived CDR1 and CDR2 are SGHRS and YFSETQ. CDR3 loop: CASSVTELYEQYF. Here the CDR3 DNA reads TGCGCCAGCAGCGTGACAGAGTTATACGAGCAGTACTTC.

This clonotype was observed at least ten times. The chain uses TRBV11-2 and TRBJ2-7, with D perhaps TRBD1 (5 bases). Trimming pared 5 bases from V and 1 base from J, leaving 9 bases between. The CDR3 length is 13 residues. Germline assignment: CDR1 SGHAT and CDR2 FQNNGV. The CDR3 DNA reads TGTGCCAGCAGCCCCGGACATTCCTACGAGCAGTACTTC. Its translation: CASSPGHSYEQYF.